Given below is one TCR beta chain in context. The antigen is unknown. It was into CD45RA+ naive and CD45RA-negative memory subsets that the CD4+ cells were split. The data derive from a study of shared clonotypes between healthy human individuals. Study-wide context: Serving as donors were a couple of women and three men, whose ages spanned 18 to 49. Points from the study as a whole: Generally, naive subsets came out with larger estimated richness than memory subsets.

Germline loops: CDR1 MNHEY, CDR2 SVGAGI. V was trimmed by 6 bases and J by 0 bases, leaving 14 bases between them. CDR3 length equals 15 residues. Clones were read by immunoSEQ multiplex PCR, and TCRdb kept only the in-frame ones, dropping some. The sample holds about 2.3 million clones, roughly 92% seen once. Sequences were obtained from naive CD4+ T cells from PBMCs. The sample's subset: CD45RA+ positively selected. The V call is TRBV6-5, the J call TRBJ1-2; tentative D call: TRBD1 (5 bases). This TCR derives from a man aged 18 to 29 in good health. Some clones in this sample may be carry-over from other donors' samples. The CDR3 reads CASSPVAGTNYGYTF. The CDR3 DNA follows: TGTGCCAGCAGCCCCGTGGCAGGGACTAACTATGGCTACACCTTC.